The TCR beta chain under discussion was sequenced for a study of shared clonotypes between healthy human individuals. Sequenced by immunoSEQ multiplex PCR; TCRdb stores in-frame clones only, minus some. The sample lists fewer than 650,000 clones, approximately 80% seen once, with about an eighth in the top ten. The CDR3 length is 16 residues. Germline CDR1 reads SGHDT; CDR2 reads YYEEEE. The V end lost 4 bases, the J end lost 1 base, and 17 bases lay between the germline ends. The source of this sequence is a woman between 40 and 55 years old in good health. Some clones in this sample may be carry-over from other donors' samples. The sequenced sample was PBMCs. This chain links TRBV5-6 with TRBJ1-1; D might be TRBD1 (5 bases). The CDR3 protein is CASSHDRYYENTEAFF. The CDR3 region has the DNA TGTGCCAGCAGCCACGACAGATATTACGAGAACACTGAAGCTTTCTTT.